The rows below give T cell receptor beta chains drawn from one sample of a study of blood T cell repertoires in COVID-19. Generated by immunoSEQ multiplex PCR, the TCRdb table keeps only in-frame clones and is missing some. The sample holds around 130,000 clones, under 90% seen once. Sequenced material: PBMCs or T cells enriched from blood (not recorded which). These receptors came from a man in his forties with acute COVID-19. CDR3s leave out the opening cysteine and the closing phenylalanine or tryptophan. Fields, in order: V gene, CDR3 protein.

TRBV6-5,ATMTGGRTEAF
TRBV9,ASSVGGIDNQPQH
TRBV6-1,ASSEHRGGPSYNEQF
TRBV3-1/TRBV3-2,ASSQDSRGMGGTGRTGELF
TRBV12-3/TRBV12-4,ASSPGTGNGYT
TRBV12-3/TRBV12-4,ASSSGHQAF
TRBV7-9,ASSFSGSYEQY
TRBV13,ASSCREDEKLF
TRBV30,AWNPGQYTEAF
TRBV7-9,ASRRTTGGSGTGELF
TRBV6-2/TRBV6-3,ASSIQGANTGELF
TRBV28,ASSSALAAF
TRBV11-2,ASSLRGMSPLH
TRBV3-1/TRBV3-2,ASSQASGGNTEAF
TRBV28,ASTSGGFTEAF
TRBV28,ASTRPGTGELF
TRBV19,ASSIAASYNYGYT
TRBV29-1,SVDGSGGEGYT
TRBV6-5,ASSRFNERQF
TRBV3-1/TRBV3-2,ASSRFGGASNTEAF
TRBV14,ASRSTGLYGYT
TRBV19,ASSTSGGAF
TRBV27,ASSLSAGAEQY
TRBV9,ASSPRGAGSSTDTQY
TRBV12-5,ASGLTALGNTIY
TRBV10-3,AISESEGVGGYT
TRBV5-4,ASSLGHPNTGELF
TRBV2,ASSESGFYGYT
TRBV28,ASTRDREGYT
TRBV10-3,AIRGTASNGEAF
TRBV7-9,ASSLGQGNNEQF
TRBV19,ASSIDGVAGVLITGELF
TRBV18,ASSPATRGSDTQY
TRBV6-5,ASRAPGQGTKTQY
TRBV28,ASSTGNYGYT
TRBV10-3,AISERGHGYT
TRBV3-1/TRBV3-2,ASSQGPGNLREQY
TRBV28,ASTQGGGDTQY
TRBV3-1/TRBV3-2,ASSPGLAGWETQY
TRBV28,ASGRSYGYT
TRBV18,ASSPAGGAFRYT
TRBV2,ASSSLGTPNSPLH
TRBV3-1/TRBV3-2,ASSPYAGTEYGYT
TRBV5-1,ASSFTGEDGYT
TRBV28,ASSPDGSGGGGELF
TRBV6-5,ASSYSQAGTYEQY
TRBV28,ASSLYSWAGGYEQY
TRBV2,ASSVAGSSYNEQF
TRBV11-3,ASRFGQGGGELF
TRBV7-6,ASRGTPNTEAF
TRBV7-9,ASSSQGYIQY